The 10 T cell receptor beta chains below were found in one sample sequenced in a study of blood T cell repertoires in COVID-19. Using immunoSEQ multiplex PCR, the repertoire was profiled, and TCRdb retains in-frame clones only, with some absent. The profile shows some 49,000 clones, under 90% of them singletons. Sequenced input: peripheral blood. These receptors all stem from a woman aged 80 or over with COVID-19, enrolled during active disease.

Concerning this clone itself: The limits of the CDR3 on the DNA are not certain, so only TCRdb's listed CDR3 is given. The V gene is TRBV7-3, the J gene TRBJ1-2; the DNA was not compared with TRBD1, the D call given in the table. The CDR3 has 13 residues if both end residues are counted. From germline, CDR1 is SGHTA and CDR2 FQGTGA. The CDR3 protein is CASSFDSSSGYTF.

This rearrangement joins TRBV28 to TRBJ2-5; the D gene is possibly TRBD2 (5 bases). V was shortened by 5 bases and J by 5 bases, with 15 bases between the two germline ends. This CDR3 spans 14 amino acids. Germline V gene lookup returns CDR1 MDHEN and CDR2 SYDVKM. Here the CDR3 DNA reads TGTGCCAGCAGTCCCGGGGAGCCCATGGAGACCCAGTACTTC. This codes for CASSPGEPMETQYF.

The rearrangement joins TRBV19 to TRBJ2-7; 9 bases fit TRBD1. V gave up 0 bases and J gave up 7 bases; unmatched junction bases: 7. Per germline, CDR1 LNHDA and CDR2 SQIVND (reference sequence). CDR3 length: 15 residues. CDR3 nucleotide sequence: TGTGCCAGTAGTATAGATCTGGGACAGGGAGGGGAGCAGTACTTC. The encoded protein is CASSIDLGQGGEQYF.

This chain joins TRBV24-1 and TRBJ2-1; 7 bases agree with TRBD2. The V gene's germline CDR1 is KGHDR and CDR2 SFDVKD. The V segment lost 5 bases and the J segment 4 bases; nucleotides outside the gene matches: 1. The CDR3 length is 13 residues. The CDR3 is CATSGGGYNEQFF. The CDR3 DNA follows: TGTGCCACCAGTGGCGGGGGATACAATGAGCAGTTCTTC.

This clone was seen only a few times. The chain couples TRBV6-5 to TRBJ1-3, with 8 bases aligning to TRBD1. The germline V gene encodes CDR1 MNHEY and CDR2 SVGAGI. V lost 7 bases to trimming and J lost 0 bases; unmatched junction nucleotides: 5. The CDR3 contains 15 residues. The CDR3 spells CASKFGTGSGNTIYF. Here the CDR3 DNA reads TGTGCCAGCAAGTTTGGGACAGGCTCTGGAAACACCATATATTTT.

The J gene is TRBJ2-7, the V gene TRBV5-4; weak D call: TRBD1 (6 bases). In germline, CDR1 is SGHNT, CDR2 YYREEE (reference sequence). V dropped 4 bases and J dropped 7 bases, with 15 bases sitting between them. CDR3 size: 13 residues. The CDR3 reads CASSPGTKWEQYF. As DNA, the CDR3 is TGTGCCAGCAGCCCCGGGACAAAATGGGAGCAGTACTTC.

This chain uses TRBV5-1 with TRBJ1-3, with D possibly matching TRBD1 (5 bases). CDR1 and CDR2 from the germline V gene are SGHRS and YFSETQ. V was trimmed by 2 bases and J by 3 bases, leaving 12 bases between them. The CDR3 has 15 residues. CDR3 sequence: CASSFNPGGGNTIYF. The DNA of the CDR3 is TGCGCCAGCAGCTTTAACCCGGGGGGTGGAAACACCATATATTTT.

The chain has TRBV2 and TRBJ1-5, with unresolved D. Germline V gene sequence: CDR1 SNHLY, CDR2 FYNNEI. The CDR3 runs 13 residues. With 6 bases removed from V and 0 bases from J, the gap between germline ends came to 6 bases. The CDR3 DNA reads as TGTGCCAGCAGGGGCGATAGCAATCAGCCCCAGCATTTT. Translating it yields CASRGDSNQPQHF.

This chain joins TRBV12-5 and TRBJ2-1; 8 nucleotides align to TRBD2. Looked up from germline, CDR1 is LGHNT and CDR2 is FRNRAP. The CDR3 covers 14 residues. Trimming removed 1 base from V and 8 bases from J; junction bases left unmatched: 4. The CDR3 bases are TGTGCTAGTGGTTTGGCGGCGGGAGGTGATGAGCAGTTCTTC. It translates to CASGLAAGGDEQFF.

The J gene is TRBJ2-1, the V gene TRBV28, with a tentative D call TRBD2 (6 bases). CDR3 length: 12 residues. Germline loops: CDR1 MDHEN, CDR2 SYDVKM. Trimming took 5 bases from V and 9 from J, leaving 11 bases between them. CDR3 sequence reads: CASSQGLIEQFF. In nucleotides, the CDR3 is TGTGCCAGCAGTCAGGGACTTATTGAGCAGTTCTTC.